Presented here are 16 T cell receptor beta chains from one specimen sequenced in a study of CD8 T cells in ankylosing spondylitis. TCRdb used MiXCR to reprocess the 5' RACE reads, holding one entry per CDR3 protein. The repertoire includes 80,000 to 100,000 distinct CDR3 sequences, roughly 8.3% of them detected once, and 9.9% sits in the top ten. Specimen: blood, either unsorted or a sorted T cell fraction (not recorded which). The receptor set was obtained from a male donor with ankylosing spondylitis or in good health (not recorded which).

The V call is TRBV7-2, the J call TRBJ1-5; D gene ambiguous. The V gene lost 2 bases and the J gene lost 1 base, with 9 bases spanning the gap. The germline gives CDR1 SGHTA, CDR2 FQGNSA. This CDR3 is built from 15 residues. The CDR3: CASSLRPDSNQPQHF. In DNA, the CDR3 is TGTGCCAGCAGCTTACGCCCGGACAGCAATCAGCCCCAGCATTTT.

This clonotype was detected many times. The gene calls are TRBV20-1 and TRBJ1-6, with D maybe TRBD1 (5 bases). Germline CDR1 reads DFQATT; CDR2 reads SNEGSKA (reference sequence). V lost 0 bases to trimming and J lost 8 bases, with 14 bases between them. CDR3 length: 15 amino acids. CDR3 residues: CSARDPGGDHSPLHF. In DNA form, the CDR3 reads TGCAGTGCTAGAGATCCTGGGGGGGATCATTCACCCCTCCACTTT.

This clonotype occurred many times. CDR3 DNA: TGTGCCAGCACTTTCCACCCGGGTAGGACCTACGAGCAGTACTTC. This gives the protein CASTFHPGRTYEQYF. The gene calls are TRBV6-5 and TRBJ2-7, with D hard to call. CDR3 length: 15 amino acids. The germline gives CDR1 MNHEY, CDR2 SVGAGI. V lost 7 bases and J 2 bases, leaving 18 bases between the germline ends.

V gene TRBV29-1 combines with J gene TRBJ2-7, with 11 bases lining up with TRBD1. The CDR3 is 13 amino acids. Trimming cost V 7 bases and J 3 bases; bases outside gene matches: 5. Germline V gene data show CDR1 as SQVTM and CDR2 as ANQGSEA. CDR3: CSAVGTGGYEQYF. The CDR3, as DNA: TGCAGCGCTGTAGGGACAGGGGGCTACGAGCAGTACTTC.

This clonotype was detected many times. This chain joins TRBV7-2 and TRBJ2-1; the D gene is possibly TRBD2 (5 bases). The CDR3 sequence is 15 residues long. CDR1 SGHTA and CDR2 FQGNSA come from the germline V gene. The germline V and J ends were trimmed by 1 base and 4 bases, with 11 bases remaining between them. CDR3 DNA: TGTGCCAGCAGCTTAGTTCGGGGTAAATACAATGAGCAGTTCTTC. This gives the protein CASSLVRGKYNEQFF.

This clonotype has ten or more counts. V usage is TRBV5-1 and J usage is TRBJ1-2; TRBD1 aligns across 7 bases. Germline-derived CDR1 and CDR2 are SGHRS and YFSETQ. The CDR3 has 15 residues. V shed 0 bases and J 0 bases; nucleotides not matched to a gene: 2. Here the CDR3 DNA reads TGCGCCAGCAGCTTGGGGACAGGAACTAACTATGGCTACACCTTC. Residues: CASSLGTGTNYGYTF. Drawing the rest from reference TRBV5-1 and TRBJ1-2, the complete variable domain is KAGVTQTPRYLIKTRGQQVTLSCSPISGHRSVSWYQQTPGQGLQFLFEYFSETQRNKGNFPGRFSGRQFSNSRSEMNVSTLELGDSALYLCASSLGTGTNYGYTFGSGTRLTVV.

This clonotype was seen more than once but under ten times. The chain recombines TRBV27 with TRBJ2-3; perhaps D is TRBD1 or TRBD2 (7 bases each). The CDR3 has 14 amino acids. Germline V lookup: CDR1 MNHEY, CDR2 SMNVEV (reference sequence). Trimming took 8 bases from V and 5 from J, leaving 17 bases between them. CDR3: CASRRGGGGDTQYF. In DNA form, the CDR3 reads TGTGCCAGCCGCAGGGGGGGGGGAGGAGATACGCAGTATTTT.

This clonotype was seen at least ten times. This chain connects TRBV5-8 to TRBJ2-1, with D tentatively TRBD1 or TRBD2 (5 bases each). Germline CDR1 and CDR2: SGHTS and YDEGEE. This CDR3 is built from 15 residues. V gave up 5 bases and J gave up 6 bases, with 18 bases separating them. The chain's CDR3 is CASSFHGTGTNEQFF. The CDR3 DNA is TGTGCCAGCAGTTTCCACGGGACGGGGACCAATGAGCAGTTCTTC.

This clonotype was observed many times. The chain employs TRBV11-2 and TRBJ1-2, with D perhaps matching TRBD1 (5 bases). Germline loops: CDR1 SGHAT, CDR2 FQNNGV. V lost 4 bases and J lost 6, with 18 bases in between. The CDR3 has 15 residues. The CDR3 nucleotides read TGTGCCAGCAGCTCTCCGTCCCGGGACGGCGATGGCTACACCTTC. It codes for CASSSPSRDGDGYTF.

The chain uses TRBV20-1 and TRBJ2-1; a possible D gene is TRBD2 (6 bases). There are 16 residues in the CDR3. V was trimmed by 1 base and J by 8 bases, leaving 21 bases between them. The V gene's germline CDR1 is DFQATT and CDR2 SNEGSKA (reference sequence). CDR3 DNA: TGCAGTGCTAGAGCCGTAGCAGGACTACTTAGTTATGAGCAGTTCTTC. It translates to CSARAVAGLLSYEQFF.

This clonotype has at least ten counts. The V call is TRBV2, the J call TRBJ2-4; D is perhaps TRBD2 (5 bases). The CDR3 sequence is 13 residues long. In germline, CDR1 is SNHLY, CDR2 FYNNEI. V lost 8 bases and J 1 base, leaving 9 bases between the germline ends. CDR3 sequence: CASQREAKNIQYF. In nucleotides, the CDR3 is TGTGCCAGCCAGAGGGAGGCCAAAAACATTCAGTACTTC.

This clonotype has ten or more counts. The chain combines TRBV7-9 with TRBJ1-2; maybe TRBD1 (5 bases). From germline, CDR1 is SEHNR and CDR2 FQNEAQ (reference sequence). The CDR3 contains 13 residues. With 5 bases removed from V and 7 bases from J, the gap between germline ends came to 14 bases. In DNA form, the CDR3 reads TGTGCCAGCAGCCCGAAGGGACCCTCTGGCTACACCTTC. It is translated as CASSPKGPSGYTF.

The chain recombines TRBV7-9 with TRBJ2-1; 9 nucleotides agree with TRBD2. The length of the CDR3 is 15 residues. The germline V gene has CDR1 SEHNR and CDR2 FQNEAQ (reference sequence). V was clipped by 8 bases and J by 6 bases; unmatched bases: 11. The chain's CDR3 is CASRTGLAYPNEQFF. CDR3 bases: TGTGCCAGCCGAACGGGACTAGCCTACCCCAATGAGCAGTTCTTC.

This clonotype came up many times. V is TRBV4-3 and J is TRBJ2-2; 8 bases are shared with TRBD1. CDR1 and CDR2 (germline): LGHNA, YSLEER. There are 17 residues in the CDR3. With V trimmed by 4 bases and J by 1 base, 8 bases remained unmatched. As DNA, the CDR3 is TGCGCCAGCAGCCGCGAGTTGGGGACAGGGAACACCGGGGAGCTGTTTTTT. Translation: CASSRELGTGNTGELFF.

The chain employs TRBV3-1 and TRBJ1-2, with a weak D call TRBD1 (5 bases). Trimming took 0 bases from V and 6 from J, leaving 17 bases between them. Germline V gene data show CDR1 as LGHDT and CDR2 as YNNKEL (reference sequence). The CDR3 is 16 residues long. CDR3 sequence reads: CASSQDPTAYSDGYTF. The CDR3 coding sequence is TGTGCCAGCAGCCAAGATCCGACAGCCTATTCCGATGGCTACACCTTC. Full variable domain (missing parts from reference TRBV3-1 and TRBJ1-2): DTAVSQTPKYLVTQMGNDKSIKCEQNLGHDTMYWYKQDSKKFLKIMFSYNNKELIINETVPNRFSPKSPDKAHLNLHINSLELGDSAVYFCASSQDPTAYSDGYTFGSGTRLTVV.

This clonotype was recorded many times. This rearrangement joins TRBV6-2 or TRBV6-3 to TRBJ1-2; D is unresolved. The CDR3 loop spans 13 amino acids. Germline-derived CDR1 and CDR2 are MNHEY and SVGEGT. V lost 5 bases, J lost 0 bases, and 7 bases lay in between. The DNA of the CDR3 is TGTGCCAGCAGTCAGGTCGCTAACTATGGCTACACCTTC. Translated: CASSQVANYGYTF.